This entry describes one T cell receptor (beta chain). The antigen is not known. The sample is drawn from a study of beta chain features in type 1 diabetes. Expressed TCRB transcripts got sequenced, as all isolated RNA was reverse transcribed. Produced via immunoSEQ multiplex PCR; TCRdb's table is partial and in-frame only. The repertoire has about 280,000 clones, over 14% of them found once; the top ten carry 0.015% to 0.017%. Germline-derived CDR1 and CDR2 are LGHNA and YSLEER. With 1 base removed from V and 4 bases from J, the gap between germline ends came to 14 bases. The CDR3 totals 16 residues. Findings and caveats of the study: Researchers report that Type 1 diabetes patients had moderately but significantly shorter TCRB CDR3s across all four CD4+ subsets.

This chain uses TRBV4-3 with TRBJ2-1; TRBD2 might be the D (5 bases). Sequenced material: naive CD4+ T cells from blood. This receptor was taken from a man between 18 and 35 years old with type 1 diabetes. In DNA, the CDR3 is TGCGCCAGCAGCCAAGCCCCCGCTAGCAGATACAATGAGCAGTTCTTC. This encodes CASSQAPASRYNEQFF.